This TCR beta chain was retrieved from a study of T cells in women clearing cervical HPV infection. General study results and limits: Repertoire richness, not evenness, was significantly elevated in CIN3+ cases versus controls. TRBV6-7 abundance was lower in cases than controls (approximately 0.11% versus 0.16%).

Details on this clone: Its antigen is as yet unknown. The read ends 3 residues shy of where the CDR3 ends; the end is completed using the germline J gene.

Genomic DNA, averaging about 1,300 ng per sample, yielded TCR beta CDR3 via immunoSEQ. Clones were sequenced by immunoSEQ multiplex PCR, and TCRdb holds only the in-frame ones, with some missing. The data include about 30,000 clones; the top ten clones carry around 3.2%. V lost 0 bases and J lost 0, with 8 bases in between. Germline values: CDR1 GTSNPN, CDR2 SVGIG (reference sequence). This CDR3 contains 14 residues. This receptor was identified in a woman aged 18 to 75 with a cervical HPV16 infection that either progressed to CIN3+ or cleared (not recorded which). The V gene is TRBV30, the J gene TRBJ1-1, with D perhaps matching TRBD1 (6 bases). What was sequenced was blood buffy coat. The CDR3 loop reads CAWSVGGVNTEAFF. The part of the CDR3 DNA that was read is TGTGCCTGGAGTGTAGGGGGGGTGAACACTGAA.